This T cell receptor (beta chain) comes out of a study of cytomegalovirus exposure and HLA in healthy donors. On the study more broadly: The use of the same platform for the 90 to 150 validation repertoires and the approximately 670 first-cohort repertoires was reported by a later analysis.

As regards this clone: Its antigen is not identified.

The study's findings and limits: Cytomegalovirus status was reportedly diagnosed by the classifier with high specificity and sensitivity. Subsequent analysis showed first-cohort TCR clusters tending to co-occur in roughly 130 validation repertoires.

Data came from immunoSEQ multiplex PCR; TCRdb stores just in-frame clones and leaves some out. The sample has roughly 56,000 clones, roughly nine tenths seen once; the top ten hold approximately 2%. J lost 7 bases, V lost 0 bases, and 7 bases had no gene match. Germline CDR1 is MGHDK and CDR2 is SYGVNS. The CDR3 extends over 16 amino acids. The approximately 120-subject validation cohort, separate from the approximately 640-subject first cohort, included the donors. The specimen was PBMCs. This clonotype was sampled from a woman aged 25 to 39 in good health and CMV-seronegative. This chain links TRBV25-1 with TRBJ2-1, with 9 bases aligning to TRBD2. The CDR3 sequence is CASSEYGGRASNEQFF. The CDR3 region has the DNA TGTGCCAGCAGTGAATATGGCGGGAGGGCCTCGAATGAGCAGTTCTTC.